The T cell receptor (beta chain) described here comes from a study of T-cell memory formation after mild COVID-19. Overall study context: TCR clustering was largely donor specific. Regarding the study as a whole: Contracting clones localized mainly to CM and EM when CD4+ and mainly to EMRA when CD8+.

One entry per CDR3 protein results from TCRdb running MiXCR on the 5' RACE reads. The data show approximately 410,000 distinct CDR3 sequences, with 20% to 30% seen just once and over 10% held by the top ten. Comment on this clonotype: Its target is not known.

Sequencing was carried out using PBMCs or a T cell subset sorted from them (not recorded which). This receptor was taken from an adult woman who had mild COVID-19 (a few samples of this study predate the infection). Cell type and time point are not known.

The CDR3 DNA is TGTGCCACAATCCGACTAGCGGGGGGATACGAGCAGTACTTC. This sequence encodes CATIRLAGGYEQYF. The J gene is TRBJ2-7, the V gene TRBV2; TRBD2 matches at 13 bases. The CDR3 totals 14 residues. V was clipped by 10 bases and J by 4 bases; unmatched bases: 7. Germline V gene data show CDR1 as SNHLY and CDR2 as FYNNEI.